One and the same sample provided the 14 T cell receptor beta chains below, sequenced in a study of vaccination effects on CD4 cells after COVID-19. These receptors' targets are unknown. Pools of viral peptides were used by the ViraFEST assay to expand antigen-specific CD4+ T cells ahead of sequencing. After less than 11 days in culture, the CD4+ T cells were isolated. Absence of prior SARS-CoV-2 infection characterized the vaccine recipients, who showed negative nucleocapsid antibodies. Assay used: immunoSEQ multiplex PCR; TCRdb lists only in-frame clones, some missing. The sample lists about 73,000 clones, 60% to 85% occurring once. The input for sequencing was CD4+ T cells from PBMCs cultured with SARS-CoV-2 spike peptides, taken before COVID-19 vaccination. These receptors came from a human donor who received a COVID-19 vaccine.

The chain is built from TRBV27 and TRBJ2-4; 8 bases map to TRBD1. Germline V gives CDR1 MNHEY, CDR2 SMNVEV (reference sequence). CDR3 length: 14 residues. The ends lost 4 bases at V and 8 bases at J; junction bases unmatched: 7. CDR3 DNA: TGTGCCAGCAGTTCCTTGACAGGGGAAGACATTCAGTACTTC. Amino acids: CASSSLTGEDIQYF.

The chain uses TRBV28 and TRBJ1-2; no clear D gene. This CDR3 contains 14 residues. V was cut by 7 bases and J by 2 bases, with 14 bases left in between. CDR1 MDHEN and CDR2 SYDVKM come from the germline V gene. This CDR3 reads CASTQPPANYGYTF. The CDR3 coding sequence is TGTGCCAGCACTCAACCCCCCGCAAACTATGGCTACACCTTC.

The chain recombines TRBV18 with TRBJ2-1; TRBD1 aligns across 9 bases. Per the germline V gene, CDR1 is KGHSH and CDR2 is LQKENI. The CDR3 loop spans 15 amino acids. Trimming at V came to 3 bases and at J to 4 bases, leaving 4 bases not matched to a gene. Written as DNA, the CDR3 is TGTGCCAGCTCACCCGGGACAGGGTTTTACAATGAGCAGTTCTTC. This codes for CASSPGTGFYNEQFF.

The CDR3 nucleotides read TGTGCCAGCAGTTGGGGGTTTGGGGATACGCAGTATTTT. Its translation: CASSWGFGDTQYF. V gene TRBV12-3 or TRBV12-4 combines with J gene TRBJ2-3, with D perhaps given as TRBD1 or TRBD2 (5 bases each). V lost 4 bases, J lost 6 bases, and 11 bases lay in between. This CDR3 contains 13 residues.

The chain has TRBV7-2 and TRBJ2-7; D ambiguous. The V gene lost 1 base and the J gene lost 3 bases, with 7 bases spanning the gap. The CDR3 extends over 13 amino acids. Looked up from germline, CDR1 is SGHTA and CDR2 is FQGNSA. The CDR3 reads CASSLDKDYEQYV. The CDR3 DNA sequence: TGTGCCAGCAGCTTAGATAAGGACTACGAGCAGTACGTC.

This rearrangement joins TRBV24-1 to TRBJ1-1, with D unclear. The germline V gene encodes CDR1 KGHDR and CDR2 SFDVKD. Trimming cost V 1 base and J 5 bases, with 7 bases left between them. The CDR3 is 13 amino acids. The CDR3 here is CATSDFFATEAFF. The CDR3 nucleotides are TGTGCCACCAGTGATTTTTTTGCGACTGAAGCTTTCTTT.

This clone was observed a handful of times. The V gene is TRBV2, the J gene TRBJ1-1, with a tentative D call TRBD1 (5 bases). The V end lost 7 bases, the J end lost 1 base, and 10 bases lay between the germline ends. Germline V gene lookup returns CDR1 SNHLY and CDR2 FYNNEI. The CDR3 length is 13 residues. The CDR3 is CASKGQRNTEAFF. The CDR3 region has the DNA TGTGCCAGCAAGGGGCAGCGGAACACTGAAGCTTTCTTT.

The chain is built from TRBV7-3 and TRBJ2-3, with 8 bases matching TRBD2. The V gene end was trimmed by 5 bases and the J gene end by 6 bases; junction bases not matched to a gene: 7. In germline, CDR1 is SGHTA, CDR2 FQGTGA. This CDR3 region has 14 residues. CDR3 DNA sequence: TGTGCCAGCAGCCTCGGGGGGGCATCTGATACGCAGTATTTT. Its translation: CASSLGGASDTQYF.

The V call is TRBV6-5, the J call TRBJ2-5; a possible D gene is TRBD2 (5 bases). V lost 8 bases and J lost 4, with 5 bases in between. The germline gives CDR1 MNHEY, CDR2 SVGAGI. CDR3 size: 10 residues. CDR3 nucleotides: TGTGCCAGCGGGAGAGAGACCCAGTACTTC. Its translation is CASGRETQYF.

The rearrangement joins TRBV6-2 or TRBV6-3 to TRBJ1-2, with a weak D call TRBD1 (5 bases). The V and J ends lost 0 bases and 4 bases respectively, with 18 bases between them. Germline CDR1 is MNHEY and CDR2 is SVGEGT. The CDR3 contains 17 residues. The CDR3 protein is CASSYSVRADSSYGYTF. In DNA, the CDR3 is TGTGCCAGCAGTTACTCAGTCAGGGCGGATTCGAGCTATGGCTACACCTTC.

This clone was counted only a few times. This chain connects TRBV28 to TRBJ1-2; no clear D. Germline CDR1 MDHEN, CDR2 SYDVKM. Trimming stripped 5 bases from V and 5 bases from J, with 9 bases between. The CDR3 consists of 12 residues. CDR3 sequence: CASSLSLYGYTF. CDR3 bases: TGTGCCAGCAGTCTCAGTTTGTATGGCTACACCTTC.

This clone was counted a few times. V and J are TRBV4-3 and TRBJ1-2; no reliable D call. Trimming left V 0 bases short and J 3 bases short, with 2 bases between. The CDR3 is 12 residues long. The V gene's germline CDR1 is LGHNA and CDR2 YSLEER. The CDR3 loop is CASSQDYYGYTF. The CDR3 DNA follows: TGCGCCAGCAGCCAAGATTACTATGGCTACACCTTC.

The CDR3 sequence is CASSRTGGAIYGYTF. For the CDR3, the DNA is TGTGCCAGCAGTCGGACAGGGGGCGCGATCTATGGCTACACCTTC. The chain links TRBV27 to TRBJ1-2, with TRBD1 identical over 11 bases. The CDR3 is made up of 15 amino acids. V shed 5 bases and J 4 bases; nucleotides not matched to a gene: 6. The germline gives CDR1 MNHEY, CDR2 SMNVEV (reference sequence).

The rearrangement uses TRBV5-1 and TRBJ2-3, with TRBD2 matching 8 bases. Germline values: CDR1 SGHRS, CDR2 YFSETQ. The CDR3 is made up of 16 amino acids. V dropped 4 bases and J dropped 2; count of bases not matched to a gene: 9. The chain's CDR3 is CASSPGGRGLTDTQYF. Here the CDR3 DNA reads TGCGCCAGCAGCCCGGGGGGGCGGGGGCTCACAGATACGCAGTATTTT.